This TCR beta chain was recorded in a study of CD8 T cells in ankylosing spondylitis. The CDR3 is 13 residues long. V was trimmed by 0 bases and J by 7 bases, leaving 9 bases between them. Germline CDR1 and CDR2: WNHNN and SYGVQD (reference sequence). Construction of TCR beta libraries was performed using quantitative 5'-RACE with molecular barcodes. TCRdb reprocessed the 5' RACE reads via MiXCR and lists one record per CDR3 protein. The sample lists around 340,000 distinct CDR3 sequences, 20% to 25% occurring once. On this clonotype: The antigen is unknown.

General study results and limits: Those disease-linked clones were CD8+; they were also relatively rare in peripheral blood. It appeared that ankylosing spondylitis blood was characterized by a TCR beta motif of fewer than 10 highly homologous variants.

The chain couples TRBV10-1 to TRBJ2-5; possibly TRBD2 for D (5 bases). The material sequenced was blood, either unsorted or a sorted T cell fraction (not recorded which). The sequence was obtained from a male donor with ankylosing spondylitis or in good health (not recorded which). CDR3 amino acids: CASSESNSGTQYF. The CDR3 region has the DNA TGCGCCAGCAGTGAGTCGAACAGCGGGACCCAGTACTTC.